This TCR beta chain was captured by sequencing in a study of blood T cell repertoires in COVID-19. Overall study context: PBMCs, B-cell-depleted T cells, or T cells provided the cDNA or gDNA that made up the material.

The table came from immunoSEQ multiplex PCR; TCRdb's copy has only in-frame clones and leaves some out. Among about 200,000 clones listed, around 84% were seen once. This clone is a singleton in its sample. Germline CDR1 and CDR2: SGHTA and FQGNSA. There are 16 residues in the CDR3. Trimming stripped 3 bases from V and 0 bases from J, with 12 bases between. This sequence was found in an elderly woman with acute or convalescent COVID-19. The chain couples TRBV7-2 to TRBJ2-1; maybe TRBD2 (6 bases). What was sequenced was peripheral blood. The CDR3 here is CASSFPPGGSYNEQFF. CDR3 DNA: TGTGCCAGCAGCTTCCCCCCCGGGGGCTCCTACAATGAGCAGTTCTTC.